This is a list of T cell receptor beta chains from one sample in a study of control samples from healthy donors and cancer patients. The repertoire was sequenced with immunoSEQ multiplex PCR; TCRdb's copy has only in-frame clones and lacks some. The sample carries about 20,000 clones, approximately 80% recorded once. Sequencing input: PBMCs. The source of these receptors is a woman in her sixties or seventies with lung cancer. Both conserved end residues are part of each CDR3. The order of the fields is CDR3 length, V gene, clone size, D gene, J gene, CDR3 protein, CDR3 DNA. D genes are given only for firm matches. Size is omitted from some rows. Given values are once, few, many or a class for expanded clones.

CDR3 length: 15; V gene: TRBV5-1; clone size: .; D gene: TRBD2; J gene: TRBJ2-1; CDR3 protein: CASSWTGTNRNEQFF; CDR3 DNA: TGCGCCAGCAGCTGGACCGGGACTAACCGCAATGAGCAGTTCTTC
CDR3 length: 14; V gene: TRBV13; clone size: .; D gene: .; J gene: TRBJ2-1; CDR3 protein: CASSLTLVDNEQFF; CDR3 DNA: TGTGCCAGCAGCTTAACCCTAGTTGACAATGAGCAGTTCTTC
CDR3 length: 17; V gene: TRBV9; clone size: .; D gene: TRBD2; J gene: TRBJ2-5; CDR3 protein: CASSVGGNSGGEETQYF; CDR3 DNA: TGTGCCAGCAGCGTAGGAGGAAATAGCGGGGGGGAGGAGACCCAGTACTTC
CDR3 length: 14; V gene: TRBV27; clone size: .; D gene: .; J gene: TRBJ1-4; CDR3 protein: CASSLTGSPEKLFF; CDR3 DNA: TGTGCCAGCAGTTTAACAGGGAGTCCCGAAAAACTGTTTTTT
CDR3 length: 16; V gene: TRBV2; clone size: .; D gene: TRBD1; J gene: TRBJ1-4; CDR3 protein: CASSEGETGGLEKLFF; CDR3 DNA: TGTGCCAGCAGTGAAGGGGAGACAGGGGGACTTGAAAAACTGTTTTTT
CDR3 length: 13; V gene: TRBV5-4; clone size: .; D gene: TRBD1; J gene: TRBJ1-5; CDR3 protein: CASSLDRDQPQHF; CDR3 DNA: TGTGCCAGCAGCCTGGACAGGGATCAGCCCCAGCATTTT
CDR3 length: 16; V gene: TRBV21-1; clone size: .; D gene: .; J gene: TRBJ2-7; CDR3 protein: CASSPRTVSSSYEQYF; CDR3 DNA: TGTGCCAGCAGCCCCCGGACAGTTTCTAGCTCCTACGAGCAGTACTTC
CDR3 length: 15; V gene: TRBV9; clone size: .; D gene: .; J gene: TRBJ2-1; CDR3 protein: CASSASGSSYNEQFF; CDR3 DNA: TGTGCCAGCAGCGCGAGCGGGTCTTCCTACAATGAGCAGTTCTTC
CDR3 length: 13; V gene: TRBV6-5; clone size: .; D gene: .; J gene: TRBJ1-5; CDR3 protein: CASTRTLNQPQHF; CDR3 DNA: TGTGCCAGCACTCGGACACTTAATCAGCCCCAGCATTTT
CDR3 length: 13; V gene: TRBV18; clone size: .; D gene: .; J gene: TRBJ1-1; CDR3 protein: CASSSGEGTEAFF; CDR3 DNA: TGTGCCAGCTCAAGCGGGGAAGGAACTGAAGCTTTCTTT
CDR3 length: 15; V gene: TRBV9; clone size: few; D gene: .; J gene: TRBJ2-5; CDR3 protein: CASSVGVRGFETQYF; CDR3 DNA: TGTGCCAGCAGCGTAGGCGTCAGGGGATTTGAGACCCAGTACTTC
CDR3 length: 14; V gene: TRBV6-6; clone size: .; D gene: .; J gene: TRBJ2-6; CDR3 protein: CASTWGPGANVLTF; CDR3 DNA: TGTGCCAGCACCTGGGGTCCTGGGGCCAACGTCCTGACTTTC
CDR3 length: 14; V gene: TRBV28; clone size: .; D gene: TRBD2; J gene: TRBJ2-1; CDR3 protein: CASSFLAGSGEQFF; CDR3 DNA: TGTGCCAGCAGTTTCCTAGCGGGGTCGGGGGAGCAGTTCTTC
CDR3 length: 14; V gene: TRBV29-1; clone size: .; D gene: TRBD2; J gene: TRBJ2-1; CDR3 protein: CSVDLAGGRNEQFF; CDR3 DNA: TGCAGCGTTGATCTAGCGGGAGGGCGCAATGAGCAGTTCTTC
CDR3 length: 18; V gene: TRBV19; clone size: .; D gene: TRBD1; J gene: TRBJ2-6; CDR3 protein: CASSTRQGTASGANVLTF; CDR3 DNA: TGTGCCAGTAGTACCCGACAGGGCACAGCCTCTGGGGCCAACGTCCTGACTTTC
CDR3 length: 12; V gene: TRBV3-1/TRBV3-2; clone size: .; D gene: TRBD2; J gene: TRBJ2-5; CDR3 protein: CASTLAEETQYF; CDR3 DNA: TGTGCCAGCACACTAGCGGAAGAGACCCAGTACTTC
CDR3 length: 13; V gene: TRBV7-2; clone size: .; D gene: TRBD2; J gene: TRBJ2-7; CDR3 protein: CARDRAGVYEQYF; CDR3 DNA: TGTGCCCGCGATAGAGCGGGAGTCTACGAGCAGTACTTC
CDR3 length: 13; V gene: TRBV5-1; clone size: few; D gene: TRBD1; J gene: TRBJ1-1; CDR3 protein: CASSLGQDTEAFF; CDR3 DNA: TGCGCCAGCAGCTTAGGACAGGACACTGAAGCTTTCTTT
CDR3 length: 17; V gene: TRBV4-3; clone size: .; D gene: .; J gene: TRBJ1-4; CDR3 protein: CASSQEGAGATNEKLFF; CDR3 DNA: TGCGCCAGCAGCCAAGAAGGCGCGGGTGCAACTAATGAAAAACTGTTTTTT
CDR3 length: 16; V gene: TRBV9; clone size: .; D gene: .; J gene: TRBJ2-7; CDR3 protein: CASSVDVGVGGYEQYF; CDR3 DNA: TGTGCCAGCAGCGTAGATGTTGGAGTTGGGGGTTACGAGCAGTACTTC